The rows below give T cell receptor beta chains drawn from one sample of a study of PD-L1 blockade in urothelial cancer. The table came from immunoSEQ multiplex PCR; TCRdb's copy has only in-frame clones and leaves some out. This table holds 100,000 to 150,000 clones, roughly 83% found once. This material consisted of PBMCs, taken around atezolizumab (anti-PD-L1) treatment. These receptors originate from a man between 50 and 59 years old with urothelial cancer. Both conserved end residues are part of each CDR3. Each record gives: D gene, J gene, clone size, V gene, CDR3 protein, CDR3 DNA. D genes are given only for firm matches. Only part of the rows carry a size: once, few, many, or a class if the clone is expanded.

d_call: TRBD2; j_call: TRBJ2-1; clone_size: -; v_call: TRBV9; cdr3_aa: CASSASGTRESQQFF; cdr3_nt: TGTGCCAGCAGCGCAAGCGGGACTAGGGAGAGTCAGCAGTTCTTC
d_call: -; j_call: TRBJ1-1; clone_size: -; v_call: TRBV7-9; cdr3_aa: CASSFAGLMNTEAFF; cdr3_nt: TGTGCCAGCAGCTTCGCAGGGCTGATGAACACTGAAGCTTTCTTT
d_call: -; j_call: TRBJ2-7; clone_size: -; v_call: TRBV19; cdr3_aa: CASSMTRTNYEQYF; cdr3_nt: TGTGCCAGTAGTATGACCAGGACTAACTACGAGCAGTACTTC
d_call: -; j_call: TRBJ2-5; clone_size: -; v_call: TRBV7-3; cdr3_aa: CASSPQGRDQETQYF; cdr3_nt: TGTGCCAGCAGCCCCCAAGGGCGGGACCAAGAGACCCAGTACTTC
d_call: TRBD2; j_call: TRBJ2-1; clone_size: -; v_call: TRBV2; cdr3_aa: CASSIGTSSYNEQFF; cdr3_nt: TGTGCCAGCAGCATCGGGACTAGCTCCTACAATGAGCAGTTCTTC
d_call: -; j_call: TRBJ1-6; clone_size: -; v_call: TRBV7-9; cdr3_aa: CASSLPGVFSPLHF; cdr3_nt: TGTGCCAGCAGCCTCCCCGGGGTATTTTCACCCCTCCACTTT
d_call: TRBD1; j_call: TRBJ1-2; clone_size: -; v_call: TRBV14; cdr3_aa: CASSQDRGSYTF; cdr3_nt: TGTGCCAGCAGCCAAGACAGGGGGAGCTACACCTTC
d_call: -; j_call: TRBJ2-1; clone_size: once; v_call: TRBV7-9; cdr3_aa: CASSPPDAYITNRVNEQFF; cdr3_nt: TGTGCCAGCAGCCCCCCGGATGCCTACATCACAAACAGGGTAAATGAGCAGTTCTTC
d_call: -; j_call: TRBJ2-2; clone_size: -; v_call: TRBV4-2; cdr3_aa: CASSPTGSRVGELFF; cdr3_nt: TGTGCCAGCAGCCCCACAGGGAGTCGGGTCGGGGAGCTGTTTTTT
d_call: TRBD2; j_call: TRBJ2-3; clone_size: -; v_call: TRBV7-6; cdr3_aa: CASSRVAGGLGDTQYF; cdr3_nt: TGTGCCAGCAGCCGGGTAGCGGGGGGTTTGGGAGATACGCAGTATTTT
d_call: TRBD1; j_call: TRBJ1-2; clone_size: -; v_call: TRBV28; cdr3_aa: CASSPSRTGFGRGGYTF; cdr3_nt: TGTGCCAGCAGTCCGTCCAGGACAGGTTTTGGTCGGGGCGGCTACACCTTC
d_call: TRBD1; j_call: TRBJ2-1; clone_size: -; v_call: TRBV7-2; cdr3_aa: CASSSSGTGGYNEQFF; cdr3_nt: TGTGCCAGCAGCTCTTCCGGGACAGGGGGATACAATGAGCAGTTCTTC
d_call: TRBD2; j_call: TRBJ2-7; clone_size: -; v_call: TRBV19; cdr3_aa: CASSIRGDKDEQYF; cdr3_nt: TGTGCCAGTAGTATCCGGGGGGATAAGGACGAGCAGTACTTC
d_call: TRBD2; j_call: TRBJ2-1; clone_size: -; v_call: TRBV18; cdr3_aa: CASSPPYPGGGSGGTDEQFF; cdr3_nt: TGTGCCAGCTCACCACCGTACCCAGGGGGCGGTAGCGGGGGGACGGATGAGCAGTTCTTC
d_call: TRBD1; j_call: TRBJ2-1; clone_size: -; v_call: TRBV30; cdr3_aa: CAWSVQGIEQFF; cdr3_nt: TGTGCCTGGAGTGTACAGGGGATTGAGCAGTTCTTC
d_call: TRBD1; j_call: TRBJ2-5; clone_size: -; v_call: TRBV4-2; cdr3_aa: CASSQDFGRQGPQETQYF; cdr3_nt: TGTGCCAGCAGCCAAGATTTCGGGCGACAGGGACCCCAAGAGACCCAGTACTTC
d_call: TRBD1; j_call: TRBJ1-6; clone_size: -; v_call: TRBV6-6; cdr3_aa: CASSNRDRVYNSPLHF; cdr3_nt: TGTGCCAGCAGCAACCGGGACAGGGTCTATAATTCACCCCTCCACTTT
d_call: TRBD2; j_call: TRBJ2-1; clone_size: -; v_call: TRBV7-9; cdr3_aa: CASSSAGVNEQFF; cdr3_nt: TGTGCCAGCAGCTCAGCGGGAGTCAATGAGCAGTTCTTC
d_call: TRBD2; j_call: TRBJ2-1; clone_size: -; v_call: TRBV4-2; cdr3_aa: CASSQDRGGTSGMNYNEQFF; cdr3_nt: TGTGCCAGCAGCCAAGATCGGGGGGGGACTAGCGGGATGAACTACAATGAGCAGTTCTTC
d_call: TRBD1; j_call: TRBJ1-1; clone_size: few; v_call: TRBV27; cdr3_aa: CASSIRQGVGEAFF; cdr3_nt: TGTGCCAGCAGTATACGACAGGGGGTCGGTGAAGCTTTCTTT
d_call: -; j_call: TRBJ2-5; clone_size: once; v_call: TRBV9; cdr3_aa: CASSGQGQETQYF; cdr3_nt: TGTGCCAGCAGCGGCCAGGGGCAAGAGACCCAGTACTTC
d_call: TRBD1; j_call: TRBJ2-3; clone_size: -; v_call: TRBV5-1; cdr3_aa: CASSLAVGTGTKGASTDTQYF; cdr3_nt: TGCGCCAGCAGCTTGGCCGTTGGGACAGGGACGAAGGGAGCTTCCACAGATACGCAGTATTTT
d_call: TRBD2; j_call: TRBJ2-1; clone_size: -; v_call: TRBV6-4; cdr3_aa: CASSRLAGTTYNEQFF; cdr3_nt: TGTGCCAGCAGTAGACTAGCGGGGACCACCTACAATGAGCAGTTCTTC
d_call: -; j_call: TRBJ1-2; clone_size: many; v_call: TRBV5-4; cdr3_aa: CASSLEPSFGYTF; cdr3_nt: TGTGCCAGCAGCTTGGAACCGAGCTTTGGCTACACCTTC
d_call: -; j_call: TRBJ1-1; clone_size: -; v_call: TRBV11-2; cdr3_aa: CASSLFRNTEAFF; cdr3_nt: TGTGCCAGCAGCTTATTCAGGAACACTGAAGCTTTCTTT
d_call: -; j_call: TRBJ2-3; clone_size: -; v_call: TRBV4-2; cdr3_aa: CASSQGRGGLDTQYF; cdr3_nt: TGTGCCAGCAGCCAAGGGAGAGGGGGTCTGGATACGCAGTATTTT
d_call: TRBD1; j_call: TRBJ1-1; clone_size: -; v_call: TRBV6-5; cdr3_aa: CASSGTGRSREAFF; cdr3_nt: TGTGCCAGCAGCGGGACAGGGAGGAGCCGCGAAGCTTTCTTT
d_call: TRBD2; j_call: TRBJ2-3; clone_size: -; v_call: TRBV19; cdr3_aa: CASSRRPTSATTDTQYF; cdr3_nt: TGTGCCAGTAGTAGACGCCCGACTAGCGCAACCACAGATACGCAGTATTTT